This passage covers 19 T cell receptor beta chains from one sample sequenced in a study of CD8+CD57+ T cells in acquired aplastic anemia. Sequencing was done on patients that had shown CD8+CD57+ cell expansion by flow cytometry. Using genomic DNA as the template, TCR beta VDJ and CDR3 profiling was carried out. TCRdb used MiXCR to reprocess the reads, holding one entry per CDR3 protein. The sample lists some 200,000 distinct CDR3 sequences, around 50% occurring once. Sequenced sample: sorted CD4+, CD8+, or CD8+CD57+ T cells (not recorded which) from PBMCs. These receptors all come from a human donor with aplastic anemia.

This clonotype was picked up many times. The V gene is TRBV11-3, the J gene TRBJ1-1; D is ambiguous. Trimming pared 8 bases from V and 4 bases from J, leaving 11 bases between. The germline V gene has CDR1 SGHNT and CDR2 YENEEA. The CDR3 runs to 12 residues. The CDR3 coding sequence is TGTGCCAGCCCTGGTCGGGTCACTGAAGCTTTCTTT. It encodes CASPGRVTEAFF. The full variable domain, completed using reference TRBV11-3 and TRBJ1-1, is EAGVVQSPRYKIIEKKQPVAFWCNPISGHNTLYWYLQNLGQGPELLIRYENEEAVDDSQLPKDRFSAERLKGVDSTLKIQPAELGDSAVYLCASPGRVTEAFFGQGTRLTVV.

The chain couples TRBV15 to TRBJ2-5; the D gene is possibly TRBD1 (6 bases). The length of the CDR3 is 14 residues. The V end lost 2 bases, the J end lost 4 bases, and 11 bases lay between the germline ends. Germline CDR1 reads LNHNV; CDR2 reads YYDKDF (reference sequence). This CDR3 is CATSRTGIPETQYF. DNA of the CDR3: TGTGCCACCAGCAGAACAGGGATCCCAGAGACCCAGTACTTC.

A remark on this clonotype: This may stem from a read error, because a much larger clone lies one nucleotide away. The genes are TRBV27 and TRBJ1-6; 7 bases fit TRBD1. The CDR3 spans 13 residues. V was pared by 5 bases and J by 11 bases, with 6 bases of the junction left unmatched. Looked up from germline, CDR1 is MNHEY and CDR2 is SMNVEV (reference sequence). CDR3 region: CASSGTANPPLHF. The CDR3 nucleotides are TGTGCCAGCAGTGGGACAGCAAATCCACCCCTCCACTTT.

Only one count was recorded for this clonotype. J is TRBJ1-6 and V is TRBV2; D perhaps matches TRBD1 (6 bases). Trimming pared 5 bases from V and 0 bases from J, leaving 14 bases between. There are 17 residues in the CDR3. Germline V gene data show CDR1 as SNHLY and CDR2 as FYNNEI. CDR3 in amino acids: CASSSQGSSSYNSPLHF. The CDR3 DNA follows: TGTGCCAGCAGTTCCCAGGGGTCAAGCTCCTATAATTCACCCCTCCACTTT.

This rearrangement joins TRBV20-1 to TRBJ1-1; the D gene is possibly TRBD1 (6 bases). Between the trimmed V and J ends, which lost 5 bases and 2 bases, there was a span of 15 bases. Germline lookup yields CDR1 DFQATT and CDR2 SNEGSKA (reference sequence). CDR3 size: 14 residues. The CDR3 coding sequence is TGCAGTGCTGGGGAAGAGGGGGAAAACACTGAAGCTTTCTTT. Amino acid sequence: CSAGEEGENTEAFF.

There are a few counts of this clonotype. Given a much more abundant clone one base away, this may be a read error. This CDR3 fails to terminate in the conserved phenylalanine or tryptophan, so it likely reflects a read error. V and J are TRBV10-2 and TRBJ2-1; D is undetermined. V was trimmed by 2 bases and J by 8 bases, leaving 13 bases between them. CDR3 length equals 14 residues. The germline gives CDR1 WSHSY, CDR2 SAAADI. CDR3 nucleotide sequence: TGCGCCAGCAGTGAGGGGGTTGGCGGCGATGAGCAGTTCTCC. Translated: CASSEGVGGDEQFS.

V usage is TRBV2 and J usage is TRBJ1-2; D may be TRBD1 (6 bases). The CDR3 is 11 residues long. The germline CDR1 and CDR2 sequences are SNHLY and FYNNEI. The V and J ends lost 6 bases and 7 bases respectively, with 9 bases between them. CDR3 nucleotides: TGTGCCAGCAGACAGGGTATTGGCTACACCTTC. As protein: CASRQGIGYTF.

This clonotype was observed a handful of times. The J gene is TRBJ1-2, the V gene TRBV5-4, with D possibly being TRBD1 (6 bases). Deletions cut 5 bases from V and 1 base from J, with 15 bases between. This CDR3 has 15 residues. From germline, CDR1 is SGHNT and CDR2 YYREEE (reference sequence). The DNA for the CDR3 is TGTGCCAGCAGGCCTAGGGTAGGGGGTAACTATGGCTACACCTTC. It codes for CASRPRVGGNYGYTF.

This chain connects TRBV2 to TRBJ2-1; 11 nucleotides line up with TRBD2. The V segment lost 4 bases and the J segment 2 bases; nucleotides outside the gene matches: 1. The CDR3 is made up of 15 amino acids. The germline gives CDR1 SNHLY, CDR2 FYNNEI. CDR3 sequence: CASSGSGGAYNEQFF. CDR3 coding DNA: TGTGCCAGCAGTGGTAGCGGGGGGGCCTACAATGAGCAGTTCTTC.

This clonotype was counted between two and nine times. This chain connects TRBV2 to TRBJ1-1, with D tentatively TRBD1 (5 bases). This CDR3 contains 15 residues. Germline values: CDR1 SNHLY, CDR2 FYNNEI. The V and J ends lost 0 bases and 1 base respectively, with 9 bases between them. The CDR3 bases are TGTGCCAGCAGTGAAGCGAGTGGGGCGAACACTGAAGCTTTCTTT. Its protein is CASSEASGANTEAFF. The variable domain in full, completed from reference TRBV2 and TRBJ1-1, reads EPEVTQTPSHQVTQMGQEVILRCVPISNHLYFYWYRQILGQKVEFLVSFYNNEISEKSEIFDDQFSVERPDGSNFTLKIRSTKLEDSAMYFCASSEASGANTEAFFGQGTRLTVV.

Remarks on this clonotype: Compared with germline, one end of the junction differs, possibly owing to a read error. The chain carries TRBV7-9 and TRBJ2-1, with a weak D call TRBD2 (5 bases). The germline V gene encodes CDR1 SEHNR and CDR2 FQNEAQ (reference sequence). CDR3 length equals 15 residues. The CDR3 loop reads CASSSLRSGYNEQFF. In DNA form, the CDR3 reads TGCGCCAGCAGCTCCCTCAGGTCGGGGTACAATGAGCAGTTCTTC. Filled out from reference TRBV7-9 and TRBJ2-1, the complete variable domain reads DTGVSQNPRHKITKRGQNVTFRCDPISEHNRLYWYRQTLGQGPEFLTYFQNEAQLEKSRLLSDRFSAERPKGSFSTLEIQRTEQGDSAMYLCASSSLRSGYNEQFFGPGTRLTVL.

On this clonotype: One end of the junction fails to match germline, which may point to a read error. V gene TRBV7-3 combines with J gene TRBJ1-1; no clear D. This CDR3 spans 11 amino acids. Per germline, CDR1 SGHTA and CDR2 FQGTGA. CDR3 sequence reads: CASNLAGIAFF. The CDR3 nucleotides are TGCGCCAGCAATTTAGCGGGGATTGCTTTCTTT. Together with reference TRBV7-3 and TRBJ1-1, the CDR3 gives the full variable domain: GAGVSQTPSNKVTEKGKYVELRCDPISGHTALYWYRQSLGQGPEFLIYFQGTGAADDSGLPNDRFFAVRPEGSVSTLKIQRTERGDSAVYLCASNLAGIAFFGQGTRLTVV.

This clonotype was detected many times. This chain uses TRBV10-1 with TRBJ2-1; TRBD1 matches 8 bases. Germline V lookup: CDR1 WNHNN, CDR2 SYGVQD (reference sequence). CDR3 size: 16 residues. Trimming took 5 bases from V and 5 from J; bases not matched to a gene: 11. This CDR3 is CASSTYRTGYHNEQFF. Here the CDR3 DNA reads TGCGCCAGCAGTACCTACCGGACAGGGTACCACAATGAGCAGTTCTTC.

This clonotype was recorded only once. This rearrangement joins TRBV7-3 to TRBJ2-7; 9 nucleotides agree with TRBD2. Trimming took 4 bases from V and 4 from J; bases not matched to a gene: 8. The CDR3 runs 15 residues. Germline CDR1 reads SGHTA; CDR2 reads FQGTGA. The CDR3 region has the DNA TGTGCCAGCAGCTCTACTCCTAGCGGGGAGTACGAGCAGTACTTC. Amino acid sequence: CASSSTPSGEYEQYF.

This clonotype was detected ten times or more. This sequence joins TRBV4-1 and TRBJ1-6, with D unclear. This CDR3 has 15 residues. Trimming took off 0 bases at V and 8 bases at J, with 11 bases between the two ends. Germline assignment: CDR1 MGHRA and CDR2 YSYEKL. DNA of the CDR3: TGCGCCAGCAGCCAAGAGATTCAGGCAGATTCACCCCTCCACTTT. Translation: CASSQEIQADSPLHF.

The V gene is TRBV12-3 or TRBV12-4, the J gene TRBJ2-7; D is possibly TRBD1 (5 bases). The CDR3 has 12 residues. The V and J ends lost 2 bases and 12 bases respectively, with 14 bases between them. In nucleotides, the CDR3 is TGTGCCAGCAGTTTATGGAAGGGAAGGGGGTACTTC. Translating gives CASSLWKGRGYF.

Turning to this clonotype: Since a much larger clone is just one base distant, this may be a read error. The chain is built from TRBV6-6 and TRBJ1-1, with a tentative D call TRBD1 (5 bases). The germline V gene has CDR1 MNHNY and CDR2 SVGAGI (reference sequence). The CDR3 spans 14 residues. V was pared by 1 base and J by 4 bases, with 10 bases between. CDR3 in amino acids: CASSYLAGSTEAFF. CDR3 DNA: TGTGCCAGCAGTTACTTGGCAGGGAGCACTGAAGCTTTCTTT.

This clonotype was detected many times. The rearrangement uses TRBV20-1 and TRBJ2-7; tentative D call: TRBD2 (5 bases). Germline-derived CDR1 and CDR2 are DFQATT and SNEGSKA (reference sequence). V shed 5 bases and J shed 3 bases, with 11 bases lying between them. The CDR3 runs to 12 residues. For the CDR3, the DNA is TGCAGTGCTGGTACTAGACTCTACGAGCAGTACTTC. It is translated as CSAGTRLYEQYF.

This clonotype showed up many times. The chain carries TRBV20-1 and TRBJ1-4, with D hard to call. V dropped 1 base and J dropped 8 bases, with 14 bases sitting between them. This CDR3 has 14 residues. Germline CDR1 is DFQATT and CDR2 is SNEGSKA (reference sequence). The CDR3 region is CSARVGPPGEKLFF. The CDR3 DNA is TGCAGTGCTAGAGTCGGCCCCCCGGGGGAAAAACTGTTTTTT.